Described below is a single T cell receptor beta chain sequence and its context. Its antigen has not been determined. No qualities accompany the bases; no much larger clone lies one base away. The source of the sample is a study of shared clonotypes between healthy human individuals (dated by TCRdb to about 2020). At the level of the whole study: A couple of women and a few men aged 18 to 49 years were included in the cohort. For each donor, CD4 naive and CD4 memory were each run on three plates, CD8 naive on two plates, and CD8 memory on one plate. To estimate repertoire size and how much clonotypes are shared between individuals, the study performed deep sequencing of blood TCR repertoires from about 5 healthy adults. To increase sequencing depth and limit assay-specific biases, TCR repertoire library preparation and sequencing were carried out by different laboratories using diverse techniques. Per donor, leukapheresis produced somewhere between about 0.85 and 10 billion PBMCs. Broader findings and caveats from the paper: Across a few donors, roughly 5.4% of naive CD4, approximately 3.6% of naive CD8, 2.3% of memory CD4, and under 0.45% of memory CD8 clonotypes were shared. Naive subsets generally had larger estimated clonotype richness than memory subsets. Because the study included a small number of donors, the genetic and exposure-history diversity represented was limited. Even with the large sequencing depth, rarefaction of the sorted-subset datasets indicated that sequencing was incomplete. Clonotypes shared by all four sorted-subset donors showed higher generation probabilities than non-shared clonotypes. Sampling was restricted to blood, and TCR repertoires in tissue are likely to differ from TCR repertoires in blood. Based on pairwise subsampling, the degree of clonotype sharing among donors was expected to be affected by sequencing depth.

Via the germline V gene, CDR1 is MNHNS and CDR2 SASEGT. Including the terminal cysteine and phenylalanine, the CDR3 comprises 11 residues. The sequence is cut down to CDR3 DNA, 33 bases in frame from base 1. The donors were healthy, HIV-negative adults with no recently reported acute infections or vaccinations. All donors were Caucasian adults living in Nashville, Tennessee, USA. Magnetic negative selection was used to enrich CD4+ T cells, after which naive cells were positively selected on CD45RA and the negative fraction became the memory subset. Blood was obtained by leukapheresis, after which PBMCs were separated by Ficoll-Histopaque density gradient centrifugation and cryopreserved in liquid nitrogen vapor phase. Analytical flow cytometry was used to check the purity and quantity of each magnetically sorted T cell population. Genomic DNA was isolated from every sorted fraction and measured by UV absorbance on a Nanodrop 2000c.

TCR CDR3 regions were amplified from genomic DNA by multiplex PCR using the deep immunoSEQ assay. Extracted genomic DNA from each cell subset was distributed evenly across all wells of several immunoSEQ 96-well plates, and each plate was treated as a replicate. For sorted subsets, around 200 ng genomic DNA, equal to tens of thousands of T cell genomes, was loaded into each replicate PCR. Purified libraries were measured with a Qubit 3.0 fluorometer, size-checked on a Bioanalyzer 2100, and measured again with the KAPA Library Quantification kit. Every immunoSEQ 96-well plate was sequenced on a separate single-read 150-cycle Illumina NextSeq 550 flow cell. Per the authors' processing: The immunoSEQ output contained only junctional sequences without quality scores, so filtering could not match that applied to full-length reads. To assign V/J genes and CDR3, sequences were annotated against IMGT germline references using PyIR, a Python wrapper for IgBLAST v1.9. Reads were removed for weak V/J assignments (E-value above 1e-6), missing CDR3, stop codons, out-of-frame junctions, or ambiguous translated residues. V3J clonotypes were defined by identical inferred V gene, J gene, and CDR3 amino acid sequence. Percentage overlap between repertoires was calculated by dividing the number of shared unique clonotypes by the size of the smaller repertoire. Richness of each repertoire was evaluated using RTK rarefaction, the Chao1 estimator, and Recon v2.1 estimates of unobserved clonotypes. Generation probabilities for all TCRbeta clonotypes obtained by the gDNA method from a handful of donors were computed using OLGA. TCRdb limited this immuneACCESS table to in-frame rearrangements with V and J called. A share of clones is missing; checked studies link under half to unresolved V genes, and the rest is unexplained. V and J calls and clone size are as listed in that table; D and trimming were resolved from the DNA. This sample holds under 1,900,000 clones; 97% to 99% were observed only once. 0.3% to 0.45% of the sample lies in the top ten.

The sequence was obtained from a man between 25 and 39 years old in good health. The chain is assembled from TRBV6-1 and TRBJ2-7, with no confident D gene call. Sequences were obtained from naive CD4+ T cells sorted from blood. Explained via the paper, the cell subset or site label denotes: CD45RA+ positively selected. The CDR3 in this case is CVAKSHYEQYF. The base sequence is TGTGTCGCCAAATCCCACTACGAGCAGTACTTC.